This TCR beta chain was recovered during a study of CD8 T cells in Susac syndrome. Matching for age and sex applied to the controls, who were healthy donors. The RNA input was roughly 0.5 to 1 ug, and it was reverse transcribed with random hexamers. TCRdb independently ran MiXCR on the immunoSEQ multiplex PCR reads; one entry per CDR3 protein. The sample yields 150,000 or so distinct CDR3 sequences, around 93% seen once. CDR3 length: 14 residues. The germline gives CDR1 SGHTA, CDR2 FQGNSA. V lost 3 bases and J 0 bases, leaving 7 bases between the germline ends. The clonotype was recovered from a human donor in good health. The chain links TRBV7-2 to TRBJ2-3; D is ambiguous. Sequencing was done on a sample of CD4+ T cells from PBMCs. The DNA of the CDR3 is TGTGCCAGCAGCTTTGCCCAGAGCACAGATACGCAGTATTTT. Translated, it gives CASSFAQSTDTQYF.